The 7 T cell receptor beta chains below were found in one sample sequenced in a study of CD8+ T cells in alopecia areata (dated by TCRdb to the late 2010s). Receptor libraries were prepared by the immunoSEQ multiplex PCR assay. RNA was extracted from all samples and reverse transcribed into cDNA, which served as template for TCR sequencing. TCRdb mirrors the immuneACCESS table, restricted to in-frame sequences. Some clones are absent from its copies; in checked studies, under half trace to an unresolved V gene, and the reason for the others is unknown. In all, the sample holds 130,000 or so clones, and about 88% of those were seen once. Around 13% of the sample comes from the top ten. According to the study, the label for this sample's time point signals: 4 weeks on oral tofacitinib. The treatment or condition label corresponds to: oral pan-JAK inhibitor, 5-10 mg twice daily. This sample comprised CD8+ T cells sorted from blood, obtained at week 4, from a patient treated with tofacitinib. These receptors all stem from a human donor with alopecia areata.

This chain links TRBV7-9 with TRBJ2-6; no clear D. Trimming cost V 5 bases and J 3 bases, with 11 bases left between them. This CDR3 contains 15 residues. Germline lookup yields CDR1 SEHNR and CDR2 FQNEAQ (reference sequence). CDR3 coding DNA: TGTGCCAGCAGCCAAGGAAGGGTTGGGGCCAACGTCCTGACTTTC. Its protein product is CASSQGRVGANVLTF.

This clone was detected only once. The chain joins TRBV11-2 to TRBJ2-7; TRBD1 agrees at 8 bases. CDR3 length: 14 residues. Germline CDR1 SGHAT, CDR2 FQNNGV. V dropped 3 bases and J dropped 5; count of bases not matched to a gene: 6. This CDR3 reads CASSFEGTGNEQYF. The DNA of the CDR3 is TGTGCCAGCAGCTTTGAGGGGACAGGCAACGAGCAGTACTTC. Full variable domain (outside the CDR3, taken from reference TRBV11-2 and TRBJ2-7): EAGVAQSPRYKIIEKRQSVAFWCNPISGHATLYWYQQILGQGPKLLIQFQNNGVVDDSQLPKDRFSAERLKGVDSTLKIQPAKLEDSAVYLCASSFEGTGNEQYFGPGTRLTVT.

This clone has only a few counts. This rearrangement joins TRBV19 to TRBJ2-2; TRBD2 agrees at 8 bases. V lost 9 bases and J lost 6; bases outside the gene matches: 9. The CDR3 runs 14 residues. CDR1 is LNHDA, CDR2 SQIVND, per germline (reference sequence). In DNA, the CDR3 is TGTGCCAGCTGGGAAGCGGGAGAAGCCGGGGAGCTGTTTTTT. Protein product: CASWEAGEAGELFF.

V gene TRBV29-1 combines with J gene TRBJ1-1; D is perhaps TRBD1 (5 bases). The CDR3 runs to 13 residues. Trimming took off 1 base at V and 3 bases at J, with 9 bases between the two ends. Looked up from germline, CDR1 is SQVTM and CDR2 is ANQGSEA. This CDR3 reads CSVEGGEDTEAFF. The CDR3 DNA reads as TGCAGCGTTGAAGGAGGGGAGGACACTGAAGCTTTCTTT.

The chain has TRBV29-1 and TRBJ2-2; D might be TRBD1 or TRBD2, each matching 6 bases. Germline V CDR1 and CDR2: SQVTM, ANQGSEA. Trimming cost V 7 bases and J 6 bases, with 18 bases left between them. This CDR3 has 14 residues. The CDR3 bases are TGCAGCGCCGCCTCGACTGGGGGGCCCGGGGAGCTGTTTTTT. Translation gives CSAASTGGPGELFF.

The chain is built from TRBV30 and TRBJ2-1; D gene ambiguous. Germline CDR1 and CDR2: GTSNPN and SVGIG (reference sequence). This CDR3 is 15 amino acids long. Trimming removed 4 bases at V and 4 bases at J, with 17 bases between. This chain's CDR3 is CAWNVPRTRYNEQFF. The CDR3 DNA follows: TGTGCCTGGAACGTCCCGCGGACCCGTTACAATGAGCAGTTCTTC.

As to this clone: Other DNA variants within this sample encode the same CDR3. CDR3 residues: CSVRDGPYEQYF. Here the CDR3 DNA reads TGCAGCGTTAGGGACGGCCCCTACGAGCAGTACTTC. The rearrangement joins TRBV29-1 to TRBJ2-7; tentatively, D is TRBD1 or TRBD2 (5 bases each). CDR3 length equals 12 residues. Trimming removed 5 bases at V and 2 bases at J, with 10 bases between. Germline CDR1 reads SQVTM; CDR2 reads ANQGSEA.